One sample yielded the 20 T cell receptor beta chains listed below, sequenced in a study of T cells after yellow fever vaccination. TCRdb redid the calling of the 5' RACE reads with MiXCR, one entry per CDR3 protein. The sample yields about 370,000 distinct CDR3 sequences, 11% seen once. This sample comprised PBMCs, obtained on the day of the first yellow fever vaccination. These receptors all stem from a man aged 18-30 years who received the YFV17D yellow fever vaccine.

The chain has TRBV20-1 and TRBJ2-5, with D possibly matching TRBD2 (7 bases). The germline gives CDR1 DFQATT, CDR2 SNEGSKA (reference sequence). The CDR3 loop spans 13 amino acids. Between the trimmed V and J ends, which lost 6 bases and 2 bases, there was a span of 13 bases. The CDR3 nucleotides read TGCAGTGCGGGGGGGGCGCATCAAGAGACCCAGTACTTC. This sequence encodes CSAGGAHQETQYF.

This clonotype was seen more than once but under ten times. As DNA, the CDR3 is TGTGCCAGCGAGGAACGGTTCATTACAGATACGCAGTATTTT. It specifies CASEERFITDTQYF. V is TRBV6-2 or TRBV6-3 and J is TRBJ2-3; D call uncertain. CDR3 size: 14 residues. The V end lost 8 bases, the J end lost 3 bases, and 15 bases lay between the germline ends. The germline CDR1 and CDR2 sequences are MNHEY and SVGEGT.

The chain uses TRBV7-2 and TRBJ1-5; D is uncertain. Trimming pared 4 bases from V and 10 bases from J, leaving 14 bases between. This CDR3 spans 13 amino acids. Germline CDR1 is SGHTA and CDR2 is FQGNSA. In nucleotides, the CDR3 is TGTGCCAGCAGCTCCCGAGGCGCCTTCCCCCAGCATTTT. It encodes CASSSRGAFPQHF.

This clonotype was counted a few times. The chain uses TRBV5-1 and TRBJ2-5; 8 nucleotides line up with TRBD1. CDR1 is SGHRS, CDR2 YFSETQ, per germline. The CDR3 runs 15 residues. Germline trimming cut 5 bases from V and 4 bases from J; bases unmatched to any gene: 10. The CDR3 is CASSFGQGIGETQYF. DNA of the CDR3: TGCGCCAGCAGTTTCGGACAGGGTATAGGAGAGACCCAGTACTTC.

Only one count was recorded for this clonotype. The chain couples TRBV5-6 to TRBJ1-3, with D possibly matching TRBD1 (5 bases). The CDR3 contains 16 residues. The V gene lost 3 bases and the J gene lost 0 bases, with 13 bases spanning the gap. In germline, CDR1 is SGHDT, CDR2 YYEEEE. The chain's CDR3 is CASSWARDTSGNTIYF. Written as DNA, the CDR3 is TGTGCCAGCAGCTGGGCCAGGGATACCTCTGGAAACACCATATATTTT.

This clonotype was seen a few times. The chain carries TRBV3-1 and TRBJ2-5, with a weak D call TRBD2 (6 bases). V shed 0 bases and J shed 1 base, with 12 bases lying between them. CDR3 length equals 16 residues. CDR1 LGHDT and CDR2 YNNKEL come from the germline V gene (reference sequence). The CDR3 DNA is TGTGCCAGCAGCCAAGACCCCCGGGGAGGCCAAGAGACCCAGTACTTC. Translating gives CASSQDPRGGQETQYF.

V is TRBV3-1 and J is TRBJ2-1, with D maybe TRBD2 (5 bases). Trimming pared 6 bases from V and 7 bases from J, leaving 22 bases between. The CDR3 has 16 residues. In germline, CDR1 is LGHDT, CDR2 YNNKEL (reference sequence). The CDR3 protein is CASRRANGRRTNEQFF. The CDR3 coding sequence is TGTGCCAGCAGGCGGGCCAATGGGAGACGGACGAATGAGCAGTTCTTC.

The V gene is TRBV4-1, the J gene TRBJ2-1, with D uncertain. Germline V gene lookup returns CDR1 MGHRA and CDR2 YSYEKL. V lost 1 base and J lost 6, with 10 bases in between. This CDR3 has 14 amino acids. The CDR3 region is CASSQGLVFNEQFF. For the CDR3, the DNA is TGCGCCAGCAGCCAAGGCCTAGTCTTCAATGAGCAGTTCTTC.

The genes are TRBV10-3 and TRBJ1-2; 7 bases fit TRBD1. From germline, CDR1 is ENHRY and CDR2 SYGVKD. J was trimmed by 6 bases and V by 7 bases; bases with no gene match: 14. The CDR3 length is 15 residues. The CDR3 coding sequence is TGTGCCATCACTCGGGGCACAGGGGCCTTAAATGGCTACACCTTC. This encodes CAITRGTGALNGYTF.

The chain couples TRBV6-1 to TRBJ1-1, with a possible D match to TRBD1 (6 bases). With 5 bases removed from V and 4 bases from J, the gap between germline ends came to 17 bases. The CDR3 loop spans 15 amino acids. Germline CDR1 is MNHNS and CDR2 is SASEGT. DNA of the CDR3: TGTGCCAGCAGTAGCCGCCCGACAGGAACCACTGAAGCTTTCTTT. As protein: CASSSRPTGTTEAFF.

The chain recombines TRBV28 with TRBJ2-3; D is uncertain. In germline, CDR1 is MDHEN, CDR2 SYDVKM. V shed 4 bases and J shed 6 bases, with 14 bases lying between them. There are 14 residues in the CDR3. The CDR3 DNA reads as TGTGCCAGCAGTTCAGCCCCACTTTCTGATACGCAGTATTTT. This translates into CASSSAPLSDTQYF.

Here the CDR3 reads CSGRQGTSGANVLTF. The CDR3 region has the DNA TGCAGTGGCCGACAGGGAACCTCTGGGGCCAACGTCCTGACTTTC. V gene TRBV20-1 combines with J gene TRBJ2-6; 7 nucleotides line up with TRBD1. The germline V gene has CDR1 DFQATT and CDR2 SNEGSKA (reference sequence). CDR3 length: 15 amino acids. V trimming: 7 bases; J trimming: 0 bases; junction bases outside the gene matches: 6.

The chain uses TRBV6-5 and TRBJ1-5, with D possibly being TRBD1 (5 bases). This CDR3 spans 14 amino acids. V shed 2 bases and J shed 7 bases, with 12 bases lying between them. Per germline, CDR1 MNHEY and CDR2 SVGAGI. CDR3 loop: CASSYVRGGQPQHF. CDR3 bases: TGTGCCAGCAGTTACGTGAGGGGCGGACAGCCCCAGCATTTT.

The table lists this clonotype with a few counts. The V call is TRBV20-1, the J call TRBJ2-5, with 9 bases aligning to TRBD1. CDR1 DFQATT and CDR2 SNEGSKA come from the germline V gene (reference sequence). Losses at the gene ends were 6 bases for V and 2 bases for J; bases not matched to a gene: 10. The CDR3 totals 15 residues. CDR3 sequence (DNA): TGCAGTGCAACTCGAGACAGGGGGAGGCAAGAGACCCAGTACTTC. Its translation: CSATRDRGRQETQYF.

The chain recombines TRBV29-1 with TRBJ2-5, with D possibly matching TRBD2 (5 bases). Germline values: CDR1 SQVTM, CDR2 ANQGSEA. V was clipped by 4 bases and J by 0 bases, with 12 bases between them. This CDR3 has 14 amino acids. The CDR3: CSVGREVYQETQYF. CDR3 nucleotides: TGCAGCGTTGGACGGGAAGTGTACCAAGAGACCCAGTACTTC. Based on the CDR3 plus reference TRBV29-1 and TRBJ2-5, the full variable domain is SAVISQKPSRDICQRGTSLTIQCQVDSQVTMMFWYRQQPGQSLTLIATANQGSEATYESGFVIDKFPISRPNLTFSTLTVSNMSPEDSSIYLCSVGREVYQETQYFGPGTRLLVL.

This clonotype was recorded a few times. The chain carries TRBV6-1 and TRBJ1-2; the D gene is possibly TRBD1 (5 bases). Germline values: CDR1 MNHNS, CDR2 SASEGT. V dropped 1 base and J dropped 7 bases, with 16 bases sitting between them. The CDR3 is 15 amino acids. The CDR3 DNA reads TGTGCCAGCAGTGAAGTTCCAGGGATCTTTGGTGGCTACACCTTC. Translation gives CASSEVPGIFGGYTF.

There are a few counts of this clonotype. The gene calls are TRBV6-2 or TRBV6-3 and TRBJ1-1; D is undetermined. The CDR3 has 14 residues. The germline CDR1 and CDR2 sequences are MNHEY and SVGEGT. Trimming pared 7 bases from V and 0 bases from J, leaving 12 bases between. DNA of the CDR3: TGTGCCAGCACTTTTGCACAGATGAACACTGAAGCTTTCTTT. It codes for CASTFAQMNTEAFF.

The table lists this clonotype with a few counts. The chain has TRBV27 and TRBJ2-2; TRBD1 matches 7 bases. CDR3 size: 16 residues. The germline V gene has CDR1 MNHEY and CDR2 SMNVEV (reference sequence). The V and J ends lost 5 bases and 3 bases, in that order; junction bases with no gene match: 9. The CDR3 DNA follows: TGTGCCAGCAGTACCACCCCGACAGGGTACACCGGGGAGCTGTTTTTT. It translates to CASSTTPTGYTGELFF.

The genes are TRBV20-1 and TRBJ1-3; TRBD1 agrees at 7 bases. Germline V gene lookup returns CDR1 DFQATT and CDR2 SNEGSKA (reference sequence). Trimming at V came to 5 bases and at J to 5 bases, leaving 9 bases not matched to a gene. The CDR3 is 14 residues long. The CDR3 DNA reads TGCAGTGCTCTCAGGGGGGGAGGGAGAAACACCATATATTTT. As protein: CSALRGGGRNTIYF.

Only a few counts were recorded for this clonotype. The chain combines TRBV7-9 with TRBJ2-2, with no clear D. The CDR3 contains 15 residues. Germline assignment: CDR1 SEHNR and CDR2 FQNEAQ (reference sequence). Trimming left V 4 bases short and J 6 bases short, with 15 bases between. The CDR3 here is CASSSTTHQSGELFF. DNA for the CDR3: TGTGCCAGCAGCTCTACAACCCATCAGTCCGGGGAGCTGTTTTTT.